These 4 T cell receptor beta chains originate from one sample sequenced in a study of identical twins. MiXCR, run by TCRdb on the 5' RACE reads, gives a single entry per CDR3 protein. Here the sample spans approximately 680,000 distinct CDR3 sequences, roughly 7.1% being singletons. This same sample was also taken into another study, of yellow fever vaccine responses in identical twins.

The sequenced material came from PBMCs. These receptors came from a woman between 18 and 29 years old in good health.

This clonotype occurred a few times. The CDR3 nucleotides are TGTGCCAGCAGTTATGGTCGCGGGATAGGGGAGACCCAGTACTTC. Translated, it gives CASSYGRGIGETQYF. This sequence joins TRBV6-2 or TRBV6-3 and TRBJ2-5, with TRBD2 as a possible D gene (6 bases). In germline, CDR1 is MNHEY, CDR2 SVGEGT. This CDR3 spans 15 amino acids. Trimming left V 3 bases short and J 5 bases short, with 16 bases between.

The sample holds many counts of this clonotype. The V gene is TRBV20-1, the J gene TRBJ2-3, with 7 bases identical to TRBD1. In germline, CDR1 is DFQATT, CDR2 SNEGSKA (reference sequence). The junction had 8 bases not matched to a gene; V was cut back by 6 bases and J by 2 bases. CDR3 size: 14 residues. The DNA of the CDR3 is TGCAGTGCCCCTAGAGGGGGCTTCACAGATACGCAGTATTTT. Its protein product is CSAPRGGFTDTQYF.

This clonotype has only a few counts. The chain combines TRBV15 with TRBJ1-6; D unresolved. Germline assignment: CDR1 LNHNV and CDR2 YYDKDF (reference sequence). The CDR3 covers 18 residues. The V end was cut by 1 base, the J end by 4 bases, with 17 bases between. CDR3 residues: CATSRVNAGGYYNSPLHF. In DNA, the CDR3 is TGTGCCACCAGCAGAGTGAATGCGGGCGGTTATTATAATTCACCCCTCCACTTT.

The chain has TRBV20-1 and TRBJ2-5; D is perhaps TRBD2 (6 bases). The length of the CDR3 is 15 residues. Germline CDR1 and CDR2: DFQATT and SNEGSKA (reference sequence). With 2 bases removed from V and 2 bases from J, the gap between germline ends came to 15 bases. The CDR3 region has the DNA TGCAGTGCTAGATGGTGGGGGGTACTACAAGAGACCCAGTACTTC. Residues: CSARWWGVLQETQYF.